These 23 T cell receptor beta chains were sequenced from one sample in a study of blood T cell repertoires in COVID-19. Assay: immunoSEQ multiplex PCR; the TCRdb copy retains only in-frame clones and omits some. The table has a few thousand clones, more than 70% seen once. What was sequenced was peripheral blood. These receptors were taken from a man between 65 and 80 years old with COVID-19, enrolled during active disease.

In this sample, this clone turned up a few times. The V gene is TRBV21-1, the J gene TRBJ1-4. TRBV21-1 is described as a pseudogene. The CDR3 contains 15 residues. The DNA for the CDR3 is TGTGCCAGCAGCAAAGTATGGAGGGCGCGGGAAAAACTGTTTTTT. The encoded protein is CASSKVWRAREKLFF.

This clone was seen only once. The chain carries TRBV7-2 and TRBJ2-7, with D possibly being TRBD2 (6 bases). The CDR3 consists of 15 residues. CDR1 and CDR2 from the germline V gene are SGHTA and FQGNSA. V was clipped by 5 bases and J by 4 bases, with 18 bases between them. CDR3 protein: CASSATGGGFYEQYF. CDR3 in DNA: TGTGCCAGCAGCGCGACCGGCGGAGGGTTTTACGAGCAGTACTTC.

The chain links TRBV30 to TRBJ1-2; no firm D call. The V end was cut by 1 base, the J end by 4 bases, with 4 bases between. Germline V gene data show CDR1 as GTSNPN and CDR2 as SVGIG (reference sequence). The length of the CDR3 is 11 residues. The CDR3 is CAWSGIYGYTF. CDR3 DNA sequence: TGTGCCTGGAGTGGTATCTATGGCTACACCTTC.

A note on this clone: One end of the junction varies from germline; a read error may be responsible. The rearrangement uses TRBV6-5 and TRBJ2-7, with 8 positions matching TRBD2. The germline gives CDR1 MNHEY, CDR2 SVGAGI. The CDR3 consists of 15 residues. CDR3 sequence (DNA): TGTGCCAGCAGCTACTTAACCGGGAGGGGGGTCGAGCAGTACTTC. This gives the protein CASSYLTGRGVEQYF.

V and J are TRBV12-3 or TRBV12-4 and TRBJ1-5, with a weak D call TRBD1 (5 bases). Trimming left V 5 bases short and J 6 bases short, with 11 bases between. CDR3 length equals 13 residues. The CDR3 loop is CASSQGLSQPQHF. The CDR3 DNA sequence: TGTGCCAGCAGTCAGGGTTTGAGTCAGCCCCAGCATTTT.

The rearrangement links TRBV5-1 to TRBJ1-2; D is perhaps TRBD1 (5 bases). The CDR3 consists of 16 residues. The V gene lost 0 bases and the J gene lost 0 bases, with 12 bases spanning the gap. Germline V gives CDR1 SGHRS, CDR2 YFSETQ. The CDR3 sequence is CASSLDPRVTNYGYTF. CDR3 bases: TGCGCCAGCAGCTTGGATCCCAGGGTTACTAACTATGGCTACACCTTC.

This clone has more than one count but fewer than ten. The chain is built from TRBV19 and TRBJ2-1; 8 nucleotides align to TRBD1. With V trimmed by 3 bases and J by 1 base, 2 bases remained unmatched. Germline-derived CDR1 and CDR2 are LNHDA and SQIVND (reference sequence). The CDR3 is 15 amino acids. CDR3 residues: CASSIGTGSYNEQFF. The CDR3, as DNA: TGTGCCAGTAGTATTGGGACAGGTTCCTACAATGAGCAGTTCTTC.

Only one count was recorded for this clone. The genes are TRBV30 and TRBJ2-5, with D perhaps matching TRBD1 (5 bases). V was trimmed by 0 bases and J by 5 bases, leaving 10 bases between them. This CDR3 comprises 13 residues. Looked up from germline, CDR1 is GTSNPN and CDR2 is SVGIG (reference sequence). In DNA, the CDR3 is TGTGCCTGGAGTGTACCAGGGTATGAGACCCAGTACTTC. Its translation: CAWSVPGYETQYF.

The chain carries TRBV30 and TRBJ2-1; TRBD2 matches 7 bases. Unmatched junction bases numbered 11, after V lost 3 bases and J lost 0 bases. CDR3 length: 17 amino acids. CDR1 is GTSNPN, CDR2 SVGIG, per germline (reference sequence). CDR3 residues: CAWSGLAGLSSYNEQFF. CDR3 nucleotides: TGTGCCTGGAGCGGTTTAGCGGGTTTGAGCTCCTACAATGAGCAGTTCTTC.

The chain couples TRBV5-6 to TRBJ2-7, with 12 bases matching TRBD1. CDR1 SGHDT and CDR2 YYEEEE come from the germline V gene. Germline trimming cut 4 bases from V and 7 bases from J; bases unmatched to any gene: 12. The CDR3 loop spans 16 amino acids. The CDR3 loop is CASSRRLGQGAGEQYF. DNA of the CDR3: TGTGCCAGCAGCCGACGGTTGGGACAGGGGGCGGGAGAGCAGTACTTC.

The V and J genes are TRBV3-1 (or the pseudogene TRBV3-2) and TRBJ2-7, with D perhaps matching TRBD1 (6 bases). V lost 1 base, J lost 3 bases, and 19 bases lay in between. The CDR3 has 17 residues. Per germline, CDR1 LGHDT and CDR2 YNNKEL (reference sequence). CDR3 DNA: TGTGCCAGCAGCCAAGTTAGTCAGGGGCCCCACGACTACGAGCAGTACTTC. Translating it yields CASSQVSQGPHDYEQYF.

The chain couples TRBV6-6 to TRBJ2-3; D is undetermined. Trimming left V 4 bases short and J 4 bases short, with 18 bases between. Germline V CDR1 and CDR2: MNHNY, SVGAGI (reference sequence). The length of the CDR3 is 16 residues. The CDR3 DNA is TGTGCCAGCAGTTTTGGCGGAAGGAGCCCCCCAGATACGCAGTATTTT. Translated, it gives CASSFGGRSPPDTQYF.

The chain uses TRBV29-1 and TRBJ2-7; 7 bases match TRBD1. V lost 5 bases to trimming and J lost 3 bases; unmatched junction nucleotides: 7. Germline V gives CDR1 SQVTM, CDR2 ANQGSEA. CDR3 length: 13 amino acids. The CDR3 spells CSVFQGDVYEQYF. DNA of the CDR3: TGCAGCGTTTTTCAGGGGGATGTCTACGAGCAGTACTTC.

This chain links TRBV12-3 or TRBV12-4 with TRBJ1-2; possible D gene TRBD1, 6 bases. The germline V and J ends were trimmed by 3 bases and 14 bases, with 16 bases remaining between them. CDR3 length: 12 amino acids. CDR3 protein: CASSFQYRERTF. The CDR3 coding sequence is TGTGCCAGCAGTTTCCAATACAGGGAAAGAACCTTC.

The V gene is TRBV6-6, the J gene TRBJ2-1; 7 bases map to TRBD2. The CDR3 sequence is 18 residues long. CDR1 is MNHNY, CDR2 SVGAGI, per germline (reference sequence). V gave up 5 bases and J gave up 5 bases; unmatched junction bases: 18. The CDR3 bases are TGTGCCAGCAGTCGGGGAGGGGTTCCTGAAACCATCCACAATGAGCAGTTCTTC. Translated, it gives CASSRGGVPETIHNEQFF.

The V and J genes are TRBV5-1 and TRBJ1-2, with 7 nucleotides matching TRBD1. Per germline, CDR1 SGHRS and CDR2 YFSETQ. This CDR3 has 16 amino acids. Trimming at V came to 3 bases and at J to 3 bases, leaving 11 bases not matched to a gene. In DNA form, the CDR3 reads TGCGCCAGCAGCTCTTGGGTTGGAGGGGGCGACTATGGCTACACCTTC. It codes for CASSSWVGGGDYGYTF.

V and J are TRBV5-1 and TRBJ2-1, with D perhaps matching TRBD1 (5 bases). Germline CDR1 is SGHRS and CDR2 is YFSETQ. V dropped 2 bases and J dropped 0 bases, with 9 bases sitting between them. The CDR3 contains 15 residues. The CDR3 sequence: CASSLGHNSYNEQFF. Here the CDR3 DNA reads TGCGCCAGCAGCTTAGGACACAACTCCTACAATGAGCAGTTCTTC.

The chain recombines TRBV6-5 with TRBJ2-1, with D possibly TRBD1 on 6 matching bases. V was pared by 8 bases and J by 5 bases, with 10 bases between. Germline V lookup: CDR1 MNHEY, CDR2 SVGAGI. This CDR3 is 12 amino acids long. CDR3 loop: CASGQYNNEQFF. The CDR3 nucleotides are TGTGCCAGCGGACAGTATAACAATGAGCAGTTCTTC.

V gene TRBV3-1 (or the pseudogene TRBV3-2) combines with J gene TRBJ1-1; D is unclear. From germline, CDR1 is LGHDT and CDR2 YNNKEL (reference sequence). V was pared by 4 bases and J by 1 base, with 13 bases between. CDR3 length: 15 amino acids. CDR3 bases: TGTGCCAGCAGCCCGAGGCTAACGGGGAACACTGAAGCTTTCTTT. The encoded protein is CASSPRLTGNTEAFF.

This clone showed up just a few times. This chain joins TRBV5-1 and TRBJ1-2, with TRBD1 matching over 7 bases. The V gene's germline CDR1 is SGHRS and CDR2 YFSETQ. The CDR3 has 13 amino acids. The V gene end was trimmed by 2 bases and the J gene end by 5 bases; junction bases not matched to a gene: 3. The CDR3 loop reads CASSFDREYGYTF. In DNA form, the CDR3 reads TGCGCCAGCAGCTTTGACAGGGAATATGGCTACACCTTC.

The chain carries TRBV10-3 and TRBJ2-7, with a possible D match to TRBD1 (6 bases). The germline V and J ends were trimmed by 7 bases and 3 bases, with 16 bases remaining between them. The V gene's germline CDR1 is ENHRY and CDR2 SYGVKD. The CDR3 loop spans 14 amino acids. The CDR3 loop is CAINDQGRGYEQYF. The DNA of the CDR3 is TGTGCCATCAATGATCAGGGGCGAGGCTACGAGCAGTACTTC.

The chain couples TRBV6-4 to TRBJ2-7, with D possibly TRBD1 on 5 matching bases. The germline V gene encodes CDR1 MRHNA and CDR2 SNTAGT. Trimming shortened V by 11 bases and J by 0 bases, and 14 bases separated the two germline ends. The CDR3 consists of 13 residues. The CDR3 loop reads CARSGSTSYEQYF. The DNA of the CDR3 is TGTGCCCGGTCAGGGTCCACCTCCTACGAGCAGTACTTC.

The chain uses TRBV25-1 and TRBJ2-1; TRBD2 matches at 9 bases. The CDR3 has 15 residues. Germline V lookup: CDR1 MGHDK, CDR2 SYGVNS. J lost 3 bases, V lost 3 bases, and 3 bases had no gene match. CDR3 amino acids: CASSERGGVYNEQFF. The CDR3 nucleotides read TGTGCCAGCAGTGAGCGGGGGGGGGTCTACAATGAGCAGTTCTTC. The whole variable domain, filled in from reference TRBV25-1 and TRBJ2-1, reads EADIYQTPRYLVIGTGKKITLECSQTMGHDKMYWYQQDPGMELHLIHYSYGVNSTEKGDLSSESTVSRIRTEHFPLTLESARPSHTSQYLCASSERGGVYNEQFFGPGTRLTVL.